This TCR beta chain derives from a study of cytomegalovirus exposure and HLA in healthy donors. This CDR3 is 15 amino acids long. Trimming left V 3 bases short and J 1 base short, with 10 bases between. CDR1 is SEHNR, CDR2 FQNEAQ, per germline (reference sequence). Assay used: immunoSEQ multiplex PCR; TCRdb lists only in-frame clones, some missing. The sample lists about 190,000 clones, roughly 86% seen once, with approximately 1.5% in the top ten. The TCR originated in a woman younger than 30 in good health and CMV-seronegative. The chain is built from TRBV7-9 and TRBJ1-5; D call uncertain. Sequences were obtained from PBMCs. The CDR3 here is CASSLEGTSNQPQHF. For the CDR3, the DNA is TGTGCCAGCAGCTTGGAGGGTACGAGCAATCAGCCCCAGCATTTT.